This T cell receptor beta chain stems from a study of T cells in Graves' hyperthyroidism and ophthalmopathy (dated by TCRdb to between 2019 and 2020). Regarding the research as a whole: Peripheral blood samples were taken at initial diagnosis, before any treatment was given. An independent validation cohort of 18 to 20 hyperthyroidism patients and 17 patients who later progressed to ophthalmopathy tested prospective prediction of ophthalmopathy. Following sampling, methimazole starting at 30 mg daily was given to hyperthyroidism patients, and high-dose intravenous methylprednisolone was given to ophthalmopathy patients. Thyroid tissue and blood T-cell repertoires from roughly six Graves' hyperthyroidism patients were also compared in the study. The approximately 98 discovery patients were randomly divided into training and test sets at a 7:3 ratio. The paper reports TCR Vbeta CDR3 sequencing of some 140 peripheral blood samples: fewer than 50 ophthalmopathy, under 80 hyperthyroidism and approximately 17 progressor patients. A discovery cohort of around 100 patients, about 40 with Graves' ophthalmopathy and 55 to 65 with stable Graves' hyperthyroidism, was used to find distinguishing TCR V-J signatures.

Of note for this clonotype: Its binding antigen is unknown. Qualities for individual bases were not recorded, and no much larger clone is one base off.

Broad study findings and their caveats: Ophthalmopathy was separated from stable hyperthyroidism by a 13 V-J signature model, with approximately 90% sensitivity and around 81% specificity obtained in cross-validation and 80%/75% obtained in testing. Most expanded thyroid clonotypes (frequency above 0.001) were also found in blood, which suggests that blood repertoires may mirror thyroid immune responses. No statistical method was used to fix the sample size in advance, and group allocation was not hidden from the investigators. In validation, the model predicted progression to ophthalmopathy a median of about 5.9 months before onset, with approximately 71% sensitivity and nearly 75% specificity.

TCR beta CDR3 regions were amplified from RNA transcripts. For the first round of RT-PCR on the TCR CDR3, the HTBI primer set was used together with the Qiagen OneStep RT-PCR kit. A second multiplex PCR round built the libraries, followed by size selection and purification. Paired-end sequencing of the libraries was performed with 100 bp reads on an Illumina HiSeq2000. Per the authors' processing: SOAPnuke was used to process the raw data, throwing out any read that contained adapters or uncalled bases, had a mean Phred below 15, or lacked an exact constant-primer or identifier match. High-quality paired reads were merged using COPE v1.2.5, and each unique nucleotide sequence was defined as a clonotype. MiTCR v1.1 was used to align the clonotypes against IMGT TRBV, TRBD and TRBJ reference segments. Only V-J combinations with frequency above 0.0001, covering 99% to 99.2% of repertoires, were analysed. The TCS score was defined as F50 (clonal expansion) divided by E x V (chaos), with BLOSUM62-based TCRdist calculated between CDR3 peptides within each V-J. Welch's t-statistics and random forest reduced 450 to 600 V-J features to roughly 13, which were used in a naive Bayes classifier (R e1071). TCRdb ran its own pipeline on the public reads, namely fastp trimming at Q25 and MiXCR clone calling, and kept in-frame beta chains. CDR3 protein duplicates are merged, each entry listing the most common genes and DNA. These V and J calls derive from TCRdb rather than the authors' analysis. This sample comprises a few hundred thousand distinct CDR3 sequences, nearly 15% of them detected only once. The ten largest clones add up to under 35% of the sample.

The germline ends are 9 bases apart after V is trimmed by 3 bases and J by 0 bases. Based on the germline V gene (reference sequence), the CDR1 and CDR2 sequences are DFQATT and SNEGSKA. Measured from the cysteine to the phenylalanine, the CDR3 is 15 residues long. Kept here is only the CDR3 DNA, which spans 45 bases and is read in frame from base 1. Hyperthyroidism patients were aged 18 to 65 years and newly diagnosed, with disease duration of less than 2 months. Patients with uncontrolled infections, other autoimmune diseases, pregnancy or lactation were excluded. Diagnoses were based on clinical symptoms, serum thyroxine and TRAb, thyroid ultrasound and orbital computed tomography. Blood from progressor patients was collected at the time of first diagnosis with hyperthyroidism, before any ophthalmopathy symptoms had appeared. Ficoll-Paque density gradient centrifugation was used to isolate PBMCs from 9.5 to 10 ml of fresh peripheral blood. Patients classed as progressors first received a Graves' hyperthyroidism diagnosis and then went on to develop ophthalmopathy during follow-up. Trizol reagent was used to extract total RNA, and RNA quality was then checked on an Agilent 2100 Bioanalyzer.

The TCR originated in a woman aged 45-65 years with Graves' hyperthyroidism that later progressed to Graves' ophthalmopathy. The material sequenced was blood. Recombination joined TRBV20-1 with TRBJ2-6; no confident D gene assignment can be made. For the CDR3, the sequence is CSARSGASGANVLTF. The bases are TGCAGTGCTAGGTCCGGCGCCTCTGGGGCCAACGTCCTGACTTTC.